The 21 T cell receptor beta chains below all came from one sample that was sequenced in a study of blood T cells in healthy people across ages (dated by TCRdb to the mid-2010s). Receptor amplification or capture employed 5' RACE. The sequencer was an Illumina HiSeq 2500. A second PCR of about 6 to 11 cycles was performed with a sample-barcoded 5' primer and a J-beta primer mix. Using fastp trimming at Q25 and MiXCR clonotype assembly, TCRdb reanalyzed the public sequencing data and kept in-frame beta chains. Here each entry gathers all rows of one CDR3 protein and keeps the most common genes and DNA. In this sample the table shows over 1,300,000 distinct CDR3 sequences, approximately 59% of which occur a single time. More than 6% of the sample goes to the ten largest clones. The sequenced sample was blood. These receptor sequences come from a man between 18 and 35 years old in good health.

This clonotype was observed a few times. The chain recombines TRBV4-2 with TRBJ2-2, with D possibly being TRBD1 or TRBD2 (5 bases each). This CDR3 comprises 16 residues. V was trimmed by 3 bases and J by 5 bases, leaving 16 bases between them. Germline V gives CDR1 LGHNA, CDR2 YNFKEQ. This chain's CDR3 is CASSQDTNEGTGELFF. Here the CDR3 DNA reads TGTGCCAGCAGCCAGGACACAAATGAGGGGACCGGGGAGCTGTTTTTT.

The chain is built from TRBV6-6 and TRBJ1-6; 10 positions agree with TRBD1. Germline CDR1 reads MNHNY; CDR2 reads SVGAGI (reference sequence). The CDR3 is made up of 16 amino acids. The trim removed 5 bases at V and 4 bases at J, leaving 5 bases unmatched. The CDR3 protein is CASSPVDRGYNSPLHF. The CDR3 region has the DNA TGTGCCAGCAGTCCTGTGGACAGGGGGTATAATTCACCCCTCCACTTT.

This clonotype was counted a single time. The chain employs TRBV4-1 and TRBJ2-7, with D possibly TRBD1 on 5 matching bases. The V end was cut by 0 bases, the J end by 3 bases, with 12 bases between. From germline, CDR1 is MGHRA and CDR2 YSYEKL. The CDR3 covers 15 residues. CDR3 sequence: CASSQDVRVGYEQYF. CDR3 DNA sequence: TGCGCCAGCAGCCAAGATGTCAGGGTCGGCTACGAGCAGTACTTC.

There are a few counts of this clonotype. CDR3 protein: CSAIRGSGSNEQYF. In DNA, the CDR3 is TGCAGTGCTATTAGGGGTTCGGGGTCCAACGAGCAGTACTTC. The chain uses TRBV20-1 and TRBJ2-7; D assignment may be TRBD1 or TRBD2 (5 bases each). Germline CDR1 and CDR2: DFQATT and SNEGSKA (reference sequence). The V and J ends lost 4 bases and 5 bases respectively, with 18 bases between them. CDR3 length equals 14 residues.

The V and J genes are TRBV29-1 and TRBJ2-7; D may be TRBD1 or TRBD2 (6 bases each). This CDR3 comprises 11 residues. V lost 6 bases and J 5 bases, leaving 11 bases between the germline ends. Germline V lookup: CDR1 SQVTM, CDR2 ANQGSEA. CDR3: CSVGGSHEQYF. The DNA for the CDR3 is TGCAGCGTAGGGGGGAGCCACGAGCAGTACTTC.

The V call is TRBV20-1, the J call TRBJ2-1; TRBD1 matches 8 bases. The CDR3 runs to 14 residues. Trimming at V came to 5 bases and at J to 8 bases, leaving 11 bases not matched to a gene. CDR1 DFQATT and CDR2 SNEGSKA come from the germline V gene (reference sequence). The CDR3 region has the DNA TGCAGTGCTGAGGACAGGGCCTCCCAGGATGAGCAGTTCTTC. Its translation: CSAEDRASQDEQFF.

In its sample, this clonotype was seen many times. The chain links TRBV5-6 to TRBJ2-3; D gene ambiguous. CDR1 is SGHDT and CDR2 is YYEEEE in the germline V gene. This CDR3 spans 12 amino acids. Trimming left V 0 bases short and J 7 bases short, with 6 bases between. CDR3 nucleotide sequence: TGTGCCAGCAGCTTGGTGTCGAATACGCAGTATTTT. Translated, it gives CASSLVSNTQYF.

The chain joins TRBV29-1 to TRBJ2-2; TRBD2 aligns across 13 bases. Germline CDR1 and CDR2: SQVTM and ANQGSEA. There are 14 residues in the CDR3. The trim removed 4 bases at V and 6 bases at J, leaving 2 bases unmatched. Here the CDR3 reads CSVGGLAGAGELFF. Written as DNA, the CDR3 is TGCAGCGTTGGAGGACTAGCGGGAGCCGGGGAGCTGTTTTTT.

This clonotype has a single count. The chain uses TRBV5-6 and TRBJ2-3, with D tentatively TRBD1 (6 bases). Germline V gives CDR1 SGHDT, CDR2 YYEEEE. The CDR3 totals 15 residues. The germline V and J ends were trimmed by 3 bases and 6 bases, with 17 bases remaining between them. Written as DNA, the CDR3 is TGTGCCAGCAGCTCGACAGGCGACCTCAAGGATACGCAGTATTTT. It codes for CASSSTGDLKDTQYF.

The V call is TRBV7-9, the J call TRBJ2-1, with 8 bases aligning to TRBD2. Germline-derived CDR1 and CDR2 are SEHNR and FQNEAQ (reference sequence). The CDR3 covers 14 residues. The junction had 12 bases not matched to a gene; V was cut back by 4 bases and J by 13 bases. DNA of the CDR3: TGTGCCAGCAGCTGGGGCGGGAGGATACTAGATCAGTTCTTC. Amino acid sequence: CASSWGGRILDQFF.

This clonotype has just a few counts. This chain connects TRBV6-5 to TRBJ1-2, with 10 bases matching TRBD1. The germline V gene has CDR1 MNHEY and CDR2 SVGAGI. The J segment lost 1 base and the V segment lost 2 bases, leaving 1 base of the junction unmatched. This CDR3 is 15 amino acids long. The CDR3 nucleotides are TGTGCCAGCAGTTACAGGGACAGGGGTAACTATGGCTACACCTTC. Residues: CASSYRDRGNYGYTF.

This clonotype was picked up a small number of times. This rearrangement joins TRBV29-1 to TRBJ1-5, with 8 bases aligning to TRBD1. With V trimmed by 4 bases and J by 3 bases, 5 bases remained unmatched. The CDR3 extends over 14 amino acids. CDR1 is SQVTM, CDR2 ANQGSEA, per germline. CDR3 amino acids: CSVGTGTYNQPQHF. Written as DNA, the CDR3 is TGCAGCGTTGGGACAGGGACCTACAATCAGCCCCAGCATTTT.

The chain uses TRBV4-1 and TRBJ2-1; no clear D gene. Trimming took off 3 bases at V and 8 bases at J, with 23 bases between the two ends. The germline CDR1 and CDR2 sequences are MGHRA and YSYEKL. The length of the CDR3 is 17 residues. The CDR3 DNA follows: TGCGCCAGCAGCCATCACAGTTCCGTAACGGGTGGGGATGAGCAGTTCTTC. This translates into CASSHHSSVTGGDEQFF.

The chain recombines TRBV20-1 with TRBJ2-1; D perhaps matches TRBD2 (6 bases). The CDR3 spans 14 residues. Per the germline V gene, CDR1 is DFQATT and CDR2 is SNEGSKA (reference sequence). V shed 2 bases and J shed 6 bases, with 14 bases lying between them. CDR3 amino acids: CSARHGSGVNEQFF. The DNA for the CDR3 is TGCAGTGCTAGACATGGGTCGGGAGTCAATGAGCAGTTCTTC.

The chain recombines TRBV6-5 with TRBJ1-2; weak D call: TRBD1 (6 bases). CDR3 length: 13 amino acids. The V end lost 2 bases, the J end lost 6 bases, and 10 bases lay between the germline ends. Looked up from germline, CDR1 is MNHEY and CDR2 is SVGAGI. The DNA of the CDR3 is TGTGCCAGCAGTTACGCGGACAGTAATGGCTACACCTTC. Amino acids: CASSYADSNGYTF.

The rearrangement uses TRBV10-3 and TRBJ2-4, with 9 bases matching TRBD1. TRBJ2-7 matches the DNA end more closely, so the J call is doubtful. This CDR3 comprises 15 residues. Germline V lookup: CDR1 ENHRY, CDR2 SYGVKD. The CDR3 DNA reads TGTGCCATCAGTGAAGGGGACAGGGAATGGTACGAGCAGTACTTC. It encodes CAISEGDREWYEQYF.

V gene TRBV10-2 combines with J gene TRBJ1-4; possible D gene TRBD1, 5 bases. The CDR3 consists of 14 residues. Germline V gene data show CDR1 as WSHSY and CDR2 as SAAADI. V was clipped by 1 base and J by 8 bases, with 11 bases between them. CDR3 region: CASSELQGGEKLFF. The DNA of the CDR3 is TGCGCCAGCAGTGAGTTGCAGGGAGGAGAAAAACTGTTTTTT.

The chain links TRBV20-1 to TRBJ2-4; unclear D gene. Germline V gene data show CDR1 as DFQATT and CDR2 as SNEGSKA (reference sequence). CDR3 length: 12 residues. V was clipped by 3 bases and J by 6 bases, with 9 bases between them. CDR3 DNA: TGCAGTGCTAGTTTGGCCCCAAACATTCAGTACTTC. It yields the protein CSASLAPNIQYF.

This clonotype was detected only a few times. This chain joins TRBV5-1 and TRBJ2-7; either TRBD1 or TRBD2 may fit D (5 bases each). Deletions cut 0 bases from V and 4 bases from J, with 17 bases between. CDR3 length: 16 residues. Germline V lookup: CDR1 SGHRS, CDR2 YFSETQ. This chain's CDR3 is CASSLAGVREGYEQYF. CDR3 DNA sequence: TGCGCCAGCAGCTTGGCCGGGGTCAGGGAAGGGTACGAGCAGTACTTC.

The chain joins TRBV29-1 to TRBJ1-1; possible D gene TRBD1, 5 bases. This CDR3 is built from 10 residues. Trimming took off 4 bases at V and 11 bases at J, with 11 bases between the two ends. Germline V gene data show CDR1 as SQVTM and CDR2 as ANQGSEA. The CDR3 sequence: CSVAREGAFF. The CDR3 region has the DNA TGCAGCGTTGCAAGGGAGGGGGCTTTCTTT.

The chain couples TRBV20-1 to TRBJ1-5, with no clear D. The CDR3 totals 15 residues. The V end lost 3 bases, the J end lost 3 bases, and 15 bases lay between the germline ends. Germline CDR1 DFQATT, CDR2 SNEGSKA (reference sequence). CDR3 in amino acids: CSASRAKEFNQPQHF. The CDR3 coding sequence is TGCAGTGCTAGCCGGGCGAAGGAATTCAATCAGCCCCAGCATTTT.